This record concerns one T cell receptor (beta chain) sequence. V was pared by 5 bases and J by 7 bases, with 13 bases of the junction left unmatched. The length of the CDR3 is 16 residues. CDR1 and CDR2 (germline): SEHNR, FQNEAQ (reference sequence). Sequenced by immunoSEQ multiplex PCR; TCRdb stores in-frame clones only, minus some. The sample lists roughly 49,000 clones; roughly 85% were seen once. The sample belongs to a study of OX40 agonist ivuxolimab in advanced cancers. The overall study: Every patient in dose escalation had hepatocellular carcinoma, melanoma, renal cell or head and neck cancer. Those enrolled were roughly 85% male, with a mean age of around 60 years and ages from 23 to 79. Allowance was made for prior anti-PD-1, anti-PD-L1 or anti-CTLA-4 therapy, and about 44% had some.

The receptor was isolated from an adult with an advanced solid tumor such as melanoma, head and neck, liver or kidney cancer. Material: CD4+ or CD8+ T cells sorted from blood, obtained in a trial of the OX40 agonist ivuxolimab. The chain recombines TRBV7-9 with TRBJ2-1, with TRBD2 matching 8 bases. The chain's CDR3 is CASSPLFAREANEQFF. In DNA, the CDR3 is TGTGCCAGCAGCCCGCTTTTTGCGCGGGAGGCAAATGAGCAGTTCTTC.